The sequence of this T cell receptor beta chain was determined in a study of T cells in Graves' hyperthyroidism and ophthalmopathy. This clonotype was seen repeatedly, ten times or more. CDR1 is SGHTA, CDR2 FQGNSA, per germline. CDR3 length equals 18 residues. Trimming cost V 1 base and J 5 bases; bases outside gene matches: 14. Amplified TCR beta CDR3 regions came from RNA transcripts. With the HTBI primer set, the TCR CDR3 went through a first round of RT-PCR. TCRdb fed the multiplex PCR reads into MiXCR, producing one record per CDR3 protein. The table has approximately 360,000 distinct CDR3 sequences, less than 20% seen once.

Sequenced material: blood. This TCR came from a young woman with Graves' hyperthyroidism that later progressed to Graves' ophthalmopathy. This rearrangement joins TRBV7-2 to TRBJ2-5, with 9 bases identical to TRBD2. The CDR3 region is CASSLGATGTSFWETQYF. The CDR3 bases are TGTGCCAGCAGCTTAGGGGCCACCGGGACTAGCTTTTGGGAGACCCAGTACTTC.